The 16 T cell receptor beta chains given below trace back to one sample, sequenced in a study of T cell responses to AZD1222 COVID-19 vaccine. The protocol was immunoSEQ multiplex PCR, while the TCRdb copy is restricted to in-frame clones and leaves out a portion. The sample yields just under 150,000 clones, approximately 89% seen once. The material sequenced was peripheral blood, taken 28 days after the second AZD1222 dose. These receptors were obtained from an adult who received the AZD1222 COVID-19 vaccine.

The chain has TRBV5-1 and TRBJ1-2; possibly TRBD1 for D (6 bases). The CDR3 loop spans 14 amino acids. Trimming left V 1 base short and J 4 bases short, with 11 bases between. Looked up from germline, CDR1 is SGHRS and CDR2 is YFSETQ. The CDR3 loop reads CASSLFQGTYGYTF. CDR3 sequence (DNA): TGCGCCAGCAGCTTGTTTCAGGGGACCTATGGCTACACCTTC.

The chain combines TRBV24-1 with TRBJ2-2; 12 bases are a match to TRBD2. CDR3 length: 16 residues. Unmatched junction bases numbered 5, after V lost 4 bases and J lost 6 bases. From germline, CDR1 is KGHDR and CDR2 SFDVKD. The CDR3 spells CATSDPSGRAAGELFF. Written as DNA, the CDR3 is TGTGCCACCAGTGACCCTAGCGGGAGGGCCGCCGGGGAGCTGTTTTTT.

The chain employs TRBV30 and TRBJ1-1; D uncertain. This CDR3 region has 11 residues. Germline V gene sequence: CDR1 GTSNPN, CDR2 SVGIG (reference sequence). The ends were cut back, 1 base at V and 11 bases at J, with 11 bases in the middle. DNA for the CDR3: TGTGCCTGGAGTGCGCGGAGGAGGGCTTTCTTT. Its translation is CAWSARRRAFF.

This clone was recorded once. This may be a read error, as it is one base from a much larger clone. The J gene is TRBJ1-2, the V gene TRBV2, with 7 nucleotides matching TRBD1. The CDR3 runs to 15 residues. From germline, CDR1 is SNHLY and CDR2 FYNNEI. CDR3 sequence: CTSSRDSSSNYGYTF. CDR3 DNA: TGTACCAGCAGTCGGGACAGCAGCTCTAACTATGGCTACACCTTC.

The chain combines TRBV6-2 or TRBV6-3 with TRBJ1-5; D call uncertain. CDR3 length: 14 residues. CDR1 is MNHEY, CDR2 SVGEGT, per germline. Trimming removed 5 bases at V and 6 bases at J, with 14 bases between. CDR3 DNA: TGTGCCAGCAGTAAAACAGTAGTGGGTCAGCCCCAGCATTTT. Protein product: CASSKTVVGQPQHF.

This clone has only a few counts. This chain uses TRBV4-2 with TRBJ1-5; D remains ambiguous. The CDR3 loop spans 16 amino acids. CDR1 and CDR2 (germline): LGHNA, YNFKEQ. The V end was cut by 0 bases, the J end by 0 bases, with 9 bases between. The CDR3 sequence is CASSQERDYSNQPQHF. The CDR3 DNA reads TGTGCCAGCAGCCAAGAGAGGGATTATAGCAATCAGCCCCAGCATTTT.

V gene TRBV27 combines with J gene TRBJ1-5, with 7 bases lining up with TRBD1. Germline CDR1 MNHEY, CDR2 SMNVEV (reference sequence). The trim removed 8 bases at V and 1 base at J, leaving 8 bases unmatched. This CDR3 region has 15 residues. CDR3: CASGAQGESNQPQHF. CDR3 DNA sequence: TGTGCCAGCGGGGCCCAGGGGGAAAGCAATCAGCCCCAGCATTTT.

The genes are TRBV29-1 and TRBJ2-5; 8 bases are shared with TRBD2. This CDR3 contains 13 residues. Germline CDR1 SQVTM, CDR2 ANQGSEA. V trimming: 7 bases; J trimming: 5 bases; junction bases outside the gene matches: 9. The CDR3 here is CSGGRGEVETQYF. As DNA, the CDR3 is TGCAGCGGAGGGCGGGGGGAGGTCGAGACCCAGTACTTC.

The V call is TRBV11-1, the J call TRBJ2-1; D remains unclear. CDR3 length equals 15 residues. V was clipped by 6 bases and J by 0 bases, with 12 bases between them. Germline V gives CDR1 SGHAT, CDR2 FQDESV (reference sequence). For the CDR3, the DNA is TGTGCCAGCAGTGCCTCCGCTGGCTCCTACAATGAGCAGTTCTTC. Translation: CASSASAGSYNEQFF.

The CDR3 coding sequence is TGTGCCAGCTCACCAATCCCCTCCTCGACAGCGAACACTGAAGCTTTCTTT. Translation: CASSPIPSSTANTEAFF. This rearrangement joins TRBV18 to TRBJ1-1, with D possibly TRBD1 on 5 matching bases. This CDR3 is 17 amino acids long. Trimming pared 2 bases from V and 1 base from J, leaving 17 bases between. Germline loops: CDR1 KGHSH, CDR2 LQKENI.

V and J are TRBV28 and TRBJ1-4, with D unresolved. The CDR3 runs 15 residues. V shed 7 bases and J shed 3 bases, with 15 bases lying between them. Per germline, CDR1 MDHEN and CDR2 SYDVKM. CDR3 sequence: CASNSVAVANEKLFF. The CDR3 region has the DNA TGTGCCAGCAATTCAGTAGCAGTCGCTAATGAAAAACTGTTTTTT.

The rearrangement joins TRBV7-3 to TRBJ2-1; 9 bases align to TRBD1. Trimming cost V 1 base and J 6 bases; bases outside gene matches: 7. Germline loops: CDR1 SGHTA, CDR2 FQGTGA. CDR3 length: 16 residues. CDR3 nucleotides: TGTGCCAGCAGCTTAAGGACAGGGGCGCAGCCCAATGAGCAGTTCTTC. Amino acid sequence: CASSLRTGAQPNEQFF. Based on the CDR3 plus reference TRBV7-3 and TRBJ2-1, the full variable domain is GAGVSQTPSNKVTEKGKYVELRCDPISGHTALYWYRQSLGQGPEFLIYFQGTGAADDSGLPNDRFFAVRPEGSVSTLKIQRTERGDSAVYLCASSLRTGAQPNEQFFGPGTRLTVL.

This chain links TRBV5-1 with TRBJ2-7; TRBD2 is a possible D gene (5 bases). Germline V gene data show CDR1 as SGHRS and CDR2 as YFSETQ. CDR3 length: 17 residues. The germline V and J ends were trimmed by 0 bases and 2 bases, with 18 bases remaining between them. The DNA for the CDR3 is TGCGCCAGCAGCTTGGCTTCATTAAGCGGAAAAACCTACGAGCAGTACTTC. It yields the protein CASSLASLSGKTYEQYF.

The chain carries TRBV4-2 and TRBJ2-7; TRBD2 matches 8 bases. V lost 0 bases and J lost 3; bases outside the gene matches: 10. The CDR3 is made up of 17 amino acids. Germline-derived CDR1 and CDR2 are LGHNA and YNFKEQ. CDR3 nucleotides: TGTGCCAGCAGCCAAGACCCAGGACAGCGGGGGAGCTACGAGCAGTACTTC. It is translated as CASSQDPGQRGSYEQYF.

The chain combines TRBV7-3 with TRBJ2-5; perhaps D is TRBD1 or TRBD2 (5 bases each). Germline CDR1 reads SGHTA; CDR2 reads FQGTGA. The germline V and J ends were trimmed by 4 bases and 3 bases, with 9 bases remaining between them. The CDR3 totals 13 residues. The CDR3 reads CASSSGPKETQYF. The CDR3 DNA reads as TGTGCCAGCAGCTCGGGACCCAAAGAGACCCAGTACTTC.

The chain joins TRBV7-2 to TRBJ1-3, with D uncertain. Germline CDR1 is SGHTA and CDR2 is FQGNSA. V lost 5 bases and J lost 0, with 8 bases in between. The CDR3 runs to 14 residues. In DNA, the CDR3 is TGTGCCAGCAGCGAAATTAGCTCTGGAAACACCATATATTTT. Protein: CASSEISSGNTIYF.